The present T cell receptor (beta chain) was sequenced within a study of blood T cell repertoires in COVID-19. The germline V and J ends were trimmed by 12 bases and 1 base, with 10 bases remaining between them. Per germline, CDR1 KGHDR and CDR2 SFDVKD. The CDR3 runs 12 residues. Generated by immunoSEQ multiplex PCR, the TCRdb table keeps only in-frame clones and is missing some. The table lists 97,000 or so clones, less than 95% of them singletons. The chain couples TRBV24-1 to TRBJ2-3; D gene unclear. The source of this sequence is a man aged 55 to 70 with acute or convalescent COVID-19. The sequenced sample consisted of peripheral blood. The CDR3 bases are TGTGCCGTGACTGATGGCACAGATACGCAGTATTTT. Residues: CAVTDGTDTQYF.